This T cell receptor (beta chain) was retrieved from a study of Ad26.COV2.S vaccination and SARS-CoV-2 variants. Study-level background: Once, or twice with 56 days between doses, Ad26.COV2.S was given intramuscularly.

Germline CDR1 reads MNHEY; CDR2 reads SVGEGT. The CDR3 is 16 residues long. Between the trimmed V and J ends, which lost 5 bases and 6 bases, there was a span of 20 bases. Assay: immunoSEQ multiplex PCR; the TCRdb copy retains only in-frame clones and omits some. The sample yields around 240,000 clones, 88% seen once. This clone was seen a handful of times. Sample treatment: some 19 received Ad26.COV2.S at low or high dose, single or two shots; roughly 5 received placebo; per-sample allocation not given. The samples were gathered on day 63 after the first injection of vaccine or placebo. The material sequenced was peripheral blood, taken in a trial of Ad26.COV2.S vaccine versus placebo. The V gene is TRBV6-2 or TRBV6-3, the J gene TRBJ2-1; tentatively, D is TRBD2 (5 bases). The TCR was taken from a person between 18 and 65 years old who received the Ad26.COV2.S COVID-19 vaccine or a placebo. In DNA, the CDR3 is TGTGCCAGCAGTCCGGCCCGCGTTAGCGTAGGCAATGAGCAGTTCTTC. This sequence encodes CASSPARVSVGNEQFF.